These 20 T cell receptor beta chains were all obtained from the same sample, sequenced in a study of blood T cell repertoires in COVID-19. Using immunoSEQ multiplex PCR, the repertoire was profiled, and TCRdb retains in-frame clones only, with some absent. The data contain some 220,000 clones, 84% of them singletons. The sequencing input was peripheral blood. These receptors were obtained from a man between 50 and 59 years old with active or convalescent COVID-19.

CDR3 protein: CASSLEGRVNTEAFF. DNA for the CDR3: TGTGCCAGCAGTTTGGAGGGACGGGTGAACACTGAAGCTTTCTTT. The gene calls are TRBV2 and TRBJ1-1, with D possibly being TRBD1 (5 bases). V lost 5 bases, J lost 0 bases, and 13 bases lay in between. This CDR3 comprises 15 residues. Germline V gives CDR1 SNHLY, CDR2 FYNNEI.

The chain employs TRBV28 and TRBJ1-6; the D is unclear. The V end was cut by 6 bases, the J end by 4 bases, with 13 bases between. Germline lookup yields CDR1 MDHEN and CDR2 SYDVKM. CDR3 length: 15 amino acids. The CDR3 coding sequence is TGTGCCAGCAGATCGGGGATCAATTATAATTCACCCCTCCACTTT. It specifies CASRSGINYNSPLHF.

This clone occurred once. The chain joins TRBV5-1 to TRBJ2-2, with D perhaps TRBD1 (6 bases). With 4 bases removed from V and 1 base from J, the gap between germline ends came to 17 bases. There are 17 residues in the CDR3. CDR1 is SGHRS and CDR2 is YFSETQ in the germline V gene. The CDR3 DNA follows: TGCGCCAGCAGCAGCCCCAGGGGTTTCGAGAACACCGGGGAGCTGTTTTTT. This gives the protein CASSSPRGFENTGELFF.

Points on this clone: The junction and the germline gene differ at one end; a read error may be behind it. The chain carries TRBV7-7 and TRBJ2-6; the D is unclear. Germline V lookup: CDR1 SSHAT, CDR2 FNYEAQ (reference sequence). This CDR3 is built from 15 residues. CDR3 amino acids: CAGSPRGSGANVLTF. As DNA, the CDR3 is TGTGCCGGCAGTCCCAGAGGCTCTGGGGCCAACGTCCTGACTTTC.

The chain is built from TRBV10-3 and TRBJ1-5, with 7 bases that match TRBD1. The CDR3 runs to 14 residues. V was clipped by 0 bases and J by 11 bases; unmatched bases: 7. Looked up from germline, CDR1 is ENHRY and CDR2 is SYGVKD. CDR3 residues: CAISESDRAFAQHF. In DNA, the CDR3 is TGTGCCATCAGTGAGTCTGACAGGGCATTCGCCCAGCATTTT.

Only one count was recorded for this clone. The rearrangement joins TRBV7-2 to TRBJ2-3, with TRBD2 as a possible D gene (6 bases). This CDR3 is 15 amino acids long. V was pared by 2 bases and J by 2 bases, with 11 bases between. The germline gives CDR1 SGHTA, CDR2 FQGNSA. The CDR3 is CASSLRRGFTDTQYF. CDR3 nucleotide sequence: TGTGCCAGCAGCTTACGGAGGGGTTTCACAGATACGCAGTATTTT.

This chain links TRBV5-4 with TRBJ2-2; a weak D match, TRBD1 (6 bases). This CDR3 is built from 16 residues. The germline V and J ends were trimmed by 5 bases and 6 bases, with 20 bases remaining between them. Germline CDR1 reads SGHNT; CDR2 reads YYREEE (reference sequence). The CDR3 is CASSSLSGGIAGELFF. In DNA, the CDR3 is TGTGCCAGCAGTTCCCTCAGTGGGGGCATCGCCGGGGAGCTGTTTTTT.

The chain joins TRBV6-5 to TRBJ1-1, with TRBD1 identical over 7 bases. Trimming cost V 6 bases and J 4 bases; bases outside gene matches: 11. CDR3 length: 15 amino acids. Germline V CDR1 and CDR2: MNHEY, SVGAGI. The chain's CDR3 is CASSRRQGGPTEAFF. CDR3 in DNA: TGTGCCAGCAGCCGCCGCCAAGGGGGCCCCACTGAAGCTTTCTTT.

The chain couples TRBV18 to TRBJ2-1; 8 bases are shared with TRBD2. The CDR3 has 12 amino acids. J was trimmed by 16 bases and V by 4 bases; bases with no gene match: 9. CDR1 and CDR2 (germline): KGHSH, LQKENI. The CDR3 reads CASSLITSGYFF. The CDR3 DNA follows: TGTGCCAGCTCACTTATAACTAGCGGCTACTTCTTC.

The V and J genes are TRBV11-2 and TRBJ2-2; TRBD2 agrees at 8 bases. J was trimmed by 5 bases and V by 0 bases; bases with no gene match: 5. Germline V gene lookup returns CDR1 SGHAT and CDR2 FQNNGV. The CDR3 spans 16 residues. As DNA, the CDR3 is TGTGCCAGCAGCTTAGATCTGAGCGGGAGAACCGGGGAGCTGTTTTTT. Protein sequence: CASSLDLSGRTGELFF.

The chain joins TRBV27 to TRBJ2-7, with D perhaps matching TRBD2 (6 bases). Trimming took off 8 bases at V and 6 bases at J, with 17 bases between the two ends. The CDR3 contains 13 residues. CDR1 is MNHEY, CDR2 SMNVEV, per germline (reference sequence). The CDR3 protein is CASGAGPKSEQYF. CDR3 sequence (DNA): TGTGCCAGCGGGGCGGGGCCCAAGAGCGAGCAGTACTTC.

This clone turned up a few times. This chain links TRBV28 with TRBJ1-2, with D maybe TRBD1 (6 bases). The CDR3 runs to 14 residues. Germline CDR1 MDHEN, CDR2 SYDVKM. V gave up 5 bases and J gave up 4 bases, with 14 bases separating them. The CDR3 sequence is CASSQGFMGYGYTF. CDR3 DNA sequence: TGTGCCAGCAGTCAGGGGTTTATGGGCTATGGCTACACCTTC.

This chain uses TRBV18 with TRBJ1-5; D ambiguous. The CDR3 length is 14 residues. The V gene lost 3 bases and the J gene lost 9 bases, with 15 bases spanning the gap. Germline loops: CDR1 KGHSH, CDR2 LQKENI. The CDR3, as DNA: TGTGCCAGCTCACCGGGAGGGCCGTTGGGGCCCCAGCATTTT. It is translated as CASSPGGPLGPQHF.

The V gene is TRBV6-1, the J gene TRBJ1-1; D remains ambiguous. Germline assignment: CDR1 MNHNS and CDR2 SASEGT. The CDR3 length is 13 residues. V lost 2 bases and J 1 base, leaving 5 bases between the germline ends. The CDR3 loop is CASSERENTEAFF. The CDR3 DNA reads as TGTGCCAGCAGTGAAAGAGAGAACACTGAAGCTTTCTTT.

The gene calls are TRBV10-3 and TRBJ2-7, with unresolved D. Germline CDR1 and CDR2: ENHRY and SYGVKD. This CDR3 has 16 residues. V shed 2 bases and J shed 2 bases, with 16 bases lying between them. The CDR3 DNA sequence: TGTGCCATCAGTGAGGCTCATGACAATAGGCCCTACGAGCAGTACTTC. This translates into CAISEAHDNRPYEQYF.

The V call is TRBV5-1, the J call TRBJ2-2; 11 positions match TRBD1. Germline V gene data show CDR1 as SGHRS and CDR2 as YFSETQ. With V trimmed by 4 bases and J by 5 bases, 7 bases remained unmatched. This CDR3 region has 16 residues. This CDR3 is CASSPEGDRGTGELFF. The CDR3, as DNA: TGCGCCAGCAGCCCCGAGGGGGACAGGGGGACCGGGGAGCTGTTTTTT.

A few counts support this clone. The CDR3 nucleotides read TGTGCCAGCAGCAGACAGGGGGATTCACCCCTCCACTTT. Protein: CASSRQGDSPLHF. The V call is TRBV2, the J call TRBJ1-6; TRBD1 matches 9 bases. Germline V gives CDR1 SNHLY, CDR2 FYNNEI. J lost 8 bases, V lost 6 bases, and 2 bases had no gene match. This CDR3 comprises 13 residues.

The CDR3 here is CASSWTSGEYNEQFF. The CDR3, as DNA: TGTGCCAGCAGCTGGACTAGCGGGGAGTACAATGAGCAGTTCTTC. The rearrangement links TRBV11-2 to TRBJ2-1; 12 positions agree with TRBD2. Germline CDR1 and CDR2: SGHAT and FQNNGV. The CDR3 consists of 15 residues. After removal of 4 bases from V and 4 bases from J, the junction contained 2 bases not matched to a gene. The variable domain in full, with the rest retrieved from reference TRBV11-2 and TRBJ2-1, is EAGVAQSPRYKIIEKRQSVAFWCNPISGHATLYWYQQILGQGPKLLIQFQNNGVVDDSQLPKDRFSAERLKGVDSTLKIQPAKLEDSAVYLCASSWTSGEYNEQFFGPGTRLTVL.

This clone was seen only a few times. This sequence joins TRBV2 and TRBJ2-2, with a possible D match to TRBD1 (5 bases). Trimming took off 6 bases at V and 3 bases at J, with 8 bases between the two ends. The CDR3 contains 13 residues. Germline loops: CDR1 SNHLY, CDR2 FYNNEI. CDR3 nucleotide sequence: TGTGCCAGCAGGACAGTATACACCGGGGAGCTGTTTTTT. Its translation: CASRTVYTGELFF.

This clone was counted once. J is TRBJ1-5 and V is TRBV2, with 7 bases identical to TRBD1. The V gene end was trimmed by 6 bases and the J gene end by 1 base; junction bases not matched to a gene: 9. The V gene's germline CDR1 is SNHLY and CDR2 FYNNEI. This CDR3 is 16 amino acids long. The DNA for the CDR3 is TGTGCCAGCAGAGAGAACAGGGGTGGGAGCAATCAGCCCCAGCATTTT. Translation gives CASRENRGGSNQPQHF.